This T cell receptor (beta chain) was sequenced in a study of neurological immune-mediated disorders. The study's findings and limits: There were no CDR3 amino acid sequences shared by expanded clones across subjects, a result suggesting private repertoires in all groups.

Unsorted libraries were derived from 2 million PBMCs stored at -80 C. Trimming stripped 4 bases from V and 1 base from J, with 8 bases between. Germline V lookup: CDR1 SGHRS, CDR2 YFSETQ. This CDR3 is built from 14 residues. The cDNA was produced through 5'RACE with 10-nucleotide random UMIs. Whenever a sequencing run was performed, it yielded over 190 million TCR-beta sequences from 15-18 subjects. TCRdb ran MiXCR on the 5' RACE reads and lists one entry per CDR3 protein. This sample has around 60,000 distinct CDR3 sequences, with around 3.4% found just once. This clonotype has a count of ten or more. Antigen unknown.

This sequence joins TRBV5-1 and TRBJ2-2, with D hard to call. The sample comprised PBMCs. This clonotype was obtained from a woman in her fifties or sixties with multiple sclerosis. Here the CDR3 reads CASSRIRNTGELFF. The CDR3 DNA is TGCGCCAGCAGCCGTATCCGGAACACCGGGGAGCTGTTTTTT.